The text below deals with one T cell receptor beta chain. Its antigen is not known. This sample was included in a study of T cell clonotyping in hematopoietic cell transplantation. In the study overall: Pretransplant recipient samples were taken after cytoreduction. Study observations and caveats: After transplant, recipient diversity fell while pathologically expanded clonotypes grew through day 180. No sorting was done, leaving CD4 and CD8 contributions mixed.

Time point of the sample: recipient sample about 28 days before transplant, after cytoreduction. Measured with immunoSEQ multiplex PCR; TCRdb has only the in-frame clones, and not every one. The data contain about 19,000 clones, approximately 80% of them singletons. V dropped 3 bases and J dropped 2 bases, with 4 bases sitting between them. The germline gives CDR1 MDHEN, CDR2 SYDVKM. The CDR3 consists of 12 residues. This receptor was taken from a man aged 55-75 years with acute myeloid leukemia. Some clones in this sample may be carry-over from other donors' samples. The rearrangement joins TRBV28 to TRBJ1-2; D uncertain. This specimen was peripheral blood mononuclear cells, taken before stem cell transplant. CDR3 in DNA: TGTGCCAGCAGTTTCAGCAACTATGGCTACACCTTC. It yields the protein CASSFSNYGYTF.